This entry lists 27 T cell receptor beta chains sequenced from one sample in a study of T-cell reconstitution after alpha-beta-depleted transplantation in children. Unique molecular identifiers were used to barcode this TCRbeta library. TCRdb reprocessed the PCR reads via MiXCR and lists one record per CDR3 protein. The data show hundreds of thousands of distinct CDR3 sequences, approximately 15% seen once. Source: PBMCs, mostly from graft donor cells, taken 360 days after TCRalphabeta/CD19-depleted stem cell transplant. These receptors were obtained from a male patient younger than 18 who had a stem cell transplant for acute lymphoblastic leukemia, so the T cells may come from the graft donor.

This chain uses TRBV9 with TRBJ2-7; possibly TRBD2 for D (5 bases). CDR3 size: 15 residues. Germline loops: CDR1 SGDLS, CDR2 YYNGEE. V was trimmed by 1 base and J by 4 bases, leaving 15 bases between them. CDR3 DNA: TGTGCCAGCAGCGTATCCCCCGGGGATTCTTACGAGCAGTACTTC. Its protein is CASSVSPGDSYEQYF.

The CDR3 DNA follows: TGCAGTGCTAGGCGATATGGGACAGATACGCAGTATTTT. Its translation: CSARRYGTDTQYF. The chain uses TRBV20-1 and TRBJ2-3; D is ambiguous. The CDR3 loop spans 13 amino acids. The V and J ends lost 3 bases and 3 bases respectively, with 10 bases between them. The germline CDR1 and CDR2 sequences are DFQATT and SNEGSKA (reference sequence).

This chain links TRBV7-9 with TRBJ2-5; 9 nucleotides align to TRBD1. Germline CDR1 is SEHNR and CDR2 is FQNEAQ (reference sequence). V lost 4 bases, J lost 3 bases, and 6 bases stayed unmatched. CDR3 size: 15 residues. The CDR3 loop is CASSSRGTGKETQYF. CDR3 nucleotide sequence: TGTGCCAGCAGCTCGAGGGGGACAGGGAAAGAGACCCAGTACTTC.

CDR3 protein: CASPFKETQYF. As DNA, the CDR3 is TGTGCCAGTCCGTTTAAAGAGACCCAGTACTTC. V is TRBV21-1 and J is TRBJ2-5. TRBV21-1 is recorded as a pseudogene. The CDR3 is 11 amino acids.

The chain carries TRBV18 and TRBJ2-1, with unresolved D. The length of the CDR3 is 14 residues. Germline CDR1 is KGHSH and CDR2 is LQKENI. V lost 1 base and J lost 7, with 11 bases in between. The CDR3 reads CASSPRDLLNEQFF. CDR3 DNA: TGTGCCAGCTCACCACGAGACCTTTTAAATGAGCAGTTCTTC.

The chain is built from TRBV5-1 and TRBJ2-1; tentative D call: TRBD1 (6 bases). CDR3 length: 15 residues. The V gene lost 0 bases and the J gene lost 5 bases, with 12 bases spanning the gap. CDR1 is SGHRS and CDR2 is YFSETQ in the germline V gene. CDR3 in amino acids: CASSLGQGQNNEQFF. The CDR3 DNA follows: TGCGCCAGCAGCTTGGGCCAGGGGCAAAACAATGAGCAGTTCTTC. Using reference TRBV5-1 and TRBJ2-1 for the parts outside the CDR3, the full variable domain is KAGVTQTPRYLIKTRGQQVTLSCSPISGHRSVSWYQQTPGQGLQFLFEYFSETQRNKGNFPGRFSGRQFSNSRSEMNVSTLELGDSALYLCASSLGQGQNNEQFFGPGTRLTVL.

As DNA, the CDR3 is TGCGCCAGCAGCCAGGAATTGGGCCCGCAGTTCTTC. It encodes CASSQELGPQFF. This rearrangement joins TRBV5-1 to TRBJ2-1; D gene uncertain. The germline V and J ends were trimmed by 4 bases and 12 bases, with 14 bases remaining between them. Germline values: CDR1 SGHRS, CDR2 YFSETQ. The CDR3 length is 12 residues.

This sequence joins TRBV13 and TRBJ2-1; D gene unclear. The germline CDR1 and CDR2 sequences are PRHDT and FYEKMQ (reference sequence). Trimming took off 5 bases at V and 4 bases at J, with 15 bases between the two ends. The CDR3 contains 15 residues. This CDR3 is CASSPPDKEYNEQFF. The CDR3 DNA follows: TGTGCCAGCAGCCCCCCCGACAAAGAATACAATGAGCAGTTCTTC.

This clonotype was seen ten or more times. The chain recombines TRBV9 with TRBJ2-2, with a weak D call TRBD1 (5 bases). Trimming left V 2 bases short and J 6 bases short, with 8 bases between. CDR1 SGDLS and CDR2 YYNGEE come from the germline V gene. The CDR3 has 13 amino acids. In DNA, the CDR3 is TGTGCCAGCAGCGTGCAGGGTCCCGGGGAGCTGTTTTTT. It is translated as CASSVQGPGELFF.

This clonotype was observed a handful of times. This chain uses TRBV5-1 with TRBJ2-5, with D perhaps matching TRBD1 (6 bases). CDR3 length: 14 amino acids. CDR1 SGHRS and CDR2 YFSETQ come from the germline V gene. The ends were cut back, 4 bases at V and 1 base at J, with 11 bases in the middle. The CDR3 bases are TGCGCCAGCAGCGGGGGCGAAATCCAAGAGACCCAGTACTTC. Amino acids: CASSGGEIQETQYF.

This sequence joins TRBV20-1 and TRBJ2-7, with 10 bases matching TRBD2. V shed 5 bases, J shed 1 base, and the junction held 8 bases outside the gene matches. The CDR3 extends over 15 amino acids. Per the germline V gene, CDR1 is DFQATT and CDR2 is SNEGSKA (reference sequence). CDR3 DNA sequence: TGCAGTGCTCACTCCTCGACTAGCGGGTCCTACGAGCAGTACTTC. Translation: CSAHSSTSGSYEQYF.

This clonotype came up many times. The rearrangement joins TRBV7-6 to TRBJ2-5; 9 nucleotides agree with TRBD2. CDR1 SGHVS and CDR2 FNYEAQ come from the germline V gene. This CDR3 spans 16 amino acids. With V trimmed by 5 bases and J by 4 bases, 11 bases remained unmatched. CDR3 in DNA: TGTGCCAGCAGCCCTCGTAGCGGGAGAGGCCTAGAGACCCAGTACTTC. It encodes CASSPRSGRGLETQYF.

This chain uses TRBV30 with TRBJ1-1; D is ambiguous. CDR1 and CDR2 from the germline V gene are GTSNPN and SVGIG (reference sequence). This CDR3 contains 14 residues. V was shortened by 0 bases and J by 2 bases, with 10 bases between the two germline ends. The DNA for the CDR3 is TGTGCCTGGAGTGTGATACATCGAAACACTGAAGCTTTCTTT. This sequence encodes CAWSVIHRNTEAFF.

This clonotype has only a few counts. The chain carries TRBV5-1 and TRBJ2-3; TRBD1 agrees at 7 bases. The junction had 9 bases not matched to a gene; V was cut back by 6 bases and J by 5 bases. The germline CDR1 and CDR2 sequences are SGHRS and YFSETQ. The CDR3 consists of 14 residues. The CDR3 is CASIGTVQGDTQYF. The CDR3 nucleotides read TGCGCCAGCATCGGGACAGTACAAGGAGATACGCAGTATTTT.

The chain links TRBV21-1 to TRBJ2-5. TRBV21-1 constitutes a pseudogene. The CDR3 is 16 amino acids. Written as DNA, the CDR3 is TGTGCCAGCAGCCTTCGGCCGCAGCCGTACCAAGAGACCCAGTACTTC. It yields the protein CASSLRPQPYQETQYF.

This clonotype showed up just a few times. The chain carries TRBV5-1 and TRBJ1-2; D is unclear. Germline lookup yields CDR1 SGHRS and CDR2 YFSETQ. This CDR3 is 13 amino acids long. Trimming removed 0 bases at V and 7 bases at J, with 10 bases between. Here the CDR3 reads CASSLALGIGYTF. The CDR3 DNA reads TGCGCCAGCAGCTTGGCCCTAGGGATTGGCTACACCTTC.

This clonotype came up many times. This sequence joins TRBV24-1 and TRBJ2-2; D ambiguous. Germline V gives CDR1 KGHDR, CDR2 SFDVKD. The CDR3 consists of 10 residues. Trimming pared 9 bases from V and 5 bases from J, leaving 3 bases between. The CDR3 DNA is TGTGCCACCTTGACCGGGGAGCTGTTTTTT. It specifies CATLTGELFF.

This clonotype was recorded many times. The CDR3 region is CASSSGSGVSSNEQFF. In nucleotides, the CDR3 is TGTGCCAGCAGTTCCGGTTCAGGGGTTTCATCCAATGAGCAGTTCTTC. The chain has TRBV12-3 or TRBV12-4 and TRBJ2-1; possibly TRBD1 for D (6 bases). The V and J ends lost 4 bases and 6 bases respectively, with 19 bases between them. This CDR3 is built from 16 residues.

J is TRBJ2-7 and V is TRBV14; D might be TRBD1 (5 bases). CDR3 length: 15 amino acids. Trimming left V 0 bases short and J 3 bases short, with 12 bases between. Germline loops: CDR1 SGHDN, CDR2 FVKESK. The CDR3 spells CASSQDQGTIYEQYF. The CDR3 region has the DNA TGTGCCAGCAGCCAAGACCAGGGCACAATCTACGAGCAGTACTTC.

For the CDR3, the DNA is TGTGCCACCAGTGATTCGACAGGAAATCAGCCCCAGCATTTT. It yields the protein CATSDSTGNQPQHF. V and J are TRBV24-1 and TRBJ1-5, with D possibly being TRBD1 (6 bases). The CDR3 runs 14 residues. V dropped 2 bases and J dropped 4 bases, with 8 bases sitting between them. The germline CDR1 and CDR2 sequences are KGHDR and SFDVKD.

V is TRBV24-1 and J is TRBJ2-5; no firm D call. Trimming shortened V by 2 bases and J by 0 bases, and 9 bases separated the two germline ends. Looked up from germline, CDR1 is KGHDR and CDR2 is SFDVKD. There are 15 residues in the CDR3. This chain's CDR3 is CATSDSKPYQETQYF. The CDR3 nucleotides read TGTGCCACCAGTGATTCCAAGCCGTACCAAGAGACCCAGTACTTC.

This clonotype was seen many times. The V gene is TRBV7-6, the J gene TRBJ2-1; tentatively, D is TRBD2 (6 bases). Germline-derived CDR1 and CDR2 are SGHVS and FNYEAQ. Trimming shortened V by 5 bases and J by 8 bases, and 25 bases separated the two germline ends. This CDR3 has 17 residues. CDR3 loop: CASSLRRDSRVNDEQFF. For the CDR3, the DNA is TGTGCCAGCAGCCTCCGCCGGGACTCCCGTGTTAACGATGAGCAGTTCTTC. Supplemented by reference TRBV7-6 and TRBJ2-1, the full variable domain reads GAGVSQSPRYKVTKRGQDVALRCDPISGHVSLYWYRQALGQGPEFLTYFNYEAQQDKSGLPNDRFSAERPEGSISTLTIQRTEQRDSAMYRCASSLRRDSRVNDEQFFGPGTRLTVL.

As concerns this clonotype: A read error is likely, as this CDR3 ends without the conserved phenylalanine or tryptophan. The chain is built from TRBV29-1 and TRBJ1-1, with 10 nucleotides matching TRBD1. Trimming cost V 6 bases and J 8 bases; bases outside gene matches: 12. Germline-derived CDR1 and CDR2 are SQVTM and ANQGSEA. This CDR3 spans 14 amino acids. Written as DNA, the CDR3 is TGCAGCGTCGCCGGGACAGGGGACTTTTGGGAAGCTTTCTCT. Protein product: CSVAGTGDFWEAFS.

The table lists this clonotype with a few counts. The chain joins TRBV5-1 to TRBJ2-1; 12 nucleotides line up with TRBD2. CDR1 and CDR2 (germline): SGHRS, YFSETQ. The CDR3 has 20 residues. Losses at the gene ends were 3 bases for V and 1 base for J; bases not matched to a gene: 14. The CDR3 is CASSSSILAGGRASYNEQFF. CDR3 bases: TGCGCCAGCAGCTCATCTATTCTAGCGGGAGGGCGAGCGTCCTACAATGAGCAGTTCTTC.

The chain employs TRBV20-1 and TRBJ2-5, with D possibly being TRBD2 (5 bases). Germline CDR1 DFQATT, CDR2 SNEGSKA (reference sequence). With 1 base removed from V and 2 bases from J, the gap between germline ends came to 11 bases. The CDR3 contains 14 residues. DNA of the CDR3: TGCAGTGCTAGAGTGTCGGGAAAACAAGAGACCCAGTACTTC. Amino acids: CSARVSGKQETQYF.

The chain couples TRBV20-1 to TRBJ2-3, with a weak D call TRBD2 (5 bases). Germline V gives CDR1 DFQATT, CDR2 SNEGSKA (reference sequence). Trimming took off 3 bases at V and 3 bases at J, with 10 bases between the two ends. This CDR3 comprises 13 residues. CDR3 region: CSASVSGTDTQYF. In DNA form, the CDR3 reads TGCAGTGCTAGTGTATCGGGAACAGATACGCAGTATTTT.

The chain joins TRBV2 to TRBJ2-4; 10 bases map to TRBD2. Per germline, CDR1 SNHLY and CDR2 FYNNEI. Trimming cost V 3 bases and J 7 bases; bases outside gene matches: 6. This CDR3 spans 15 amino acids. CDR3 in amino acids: CASSDETSGNNIQYF. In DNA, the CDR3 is TGTGCCAGCAGTGACGAAACTAGCGGGAACAACATTCAGTACTTC.